This T cell receptor beta chain comes out of a study of PD-1 blockade in classical Hodgkin lymphoma. Regarding this clone: The target antigen is unknown. One end of the junction is discordant with germline, which a read error may explain.

Time point meaning: cycle 4 day 1 (C4D1), after 5 to 7 weeks of nivolumab. Each patient's relapse followed autologous stem cell transplantation, and brentuximab vedotin exposure varied. Findings and limits, study-wide: Repertoire differences have undefined causes, possibly disease activity or prior therapy. Baseline diversity resembling that of newly diagnosed patients was seen in complete responders.

CDR1 and CDR2 from the germline V gene are SGHDN and FVKESK. The CDR3 has 14 amino acids. Assay: immunoSEQ multiplex PCR; the TCRdb copy retains only in-frame clones and omits some. The data show 7,500 to 9,000 clones, with around 88% seen just once and 34% held by the top ten. The sequencing used peripheral blood mononuclear cells (PBMCs), collected before the fourth cycle of nivolumab. J is TRBJ2-3 and V is TRBV14; tentatively, D is TRBD2 (6 bases). The receptor was isolated from a human donor with classical Hodgkin lymphoma. CDR3 loop: CASGQVGGRNTQYF. DNA of the CDR3: TGTGCCAGCGGCCAAGTGGGGGGACGCAATACGCAGTATTTT.